This T cell receptor (beta chain) was found in a study of shared clonotypes between healthy human individuals. The V gene's germline CDR1 is GTSNPN and CDR2 SVGIG (reference sequence). V was pared by 0 bases and J by 5 bases, with 11 bases between. The CDR3 is 13 amino acids. The method was immunoSEQ multiplex PCR; TCRdb's version includes in-frame clones alone and lacks a portion of them. The sample consists of millions of clones, 85% to 95% of them appearing once. A CD45RA+ naive subset and a CD45RA-negative memory subset were split from CD4+ cells. The material sequenced was naive CD4+ T cells from PBMCs. Subset of the sample: CD45RA+ positively selected. The chain uses TRBV30 and TRBJ2-7, with no clear D. This receptor was obtained from a man younger than 35 in good health. Some clones in this sample may be carry-over from other donors' samples. The CDR3 nucleotides read TGTGCCTGGAGTGTACGGCTAGGTCACGAGCAGTACTTC. It translates to CAWSVRLGHEQYF.